These 6 T cell receptor beta chains originate from one sample sequenced in a study of cytomegalovirus exposure and HLA in healthy donors. PCR involved 60 Vbeta and 13 Jbeta primers. Sequencing used immunoSEQ multiplex PCR; TCRdb keeps in-frame clones, though not all of them. The table has fewer than 200,000 clones, approximately 80% seen once. Sequencing was done on a sample of PBMCs. The receptor source for this set is a man between 60 and 70 years old in good health and CMV-seronegative.

In its sample, this clone was seen once. The rearrangement links TRBV28 to TRBJ2-7, with 8 bases matching TRBD1. There are 13 residues in the CDR3. V shed 7 bases and J 3 bases; nucleotides not matched to a gene: 5. Germline assignment: CDR1 MDHEN and CDR2 SYDVKM. The CDR3 protein is CASKGQAVYEQYF. CDR3 DNA: TGTGCCAGCAAGGGACAGGCTGTCTACGAGCAGTACTTC.

J is TRBJ2-7 and V is TRBV9, with a weak D call TRBD2 (5 bases). The ends were cut back, 3 bases at V and 6 bases at J, with 13 bases in the middle. The CDR3 contains 13 residues. Germline CDR1 SGDLS, CDR2 YYNGEE. The CDR3 loop is CASSGLLAGEQYF. The CDR3 region has the DNA TGTGCCAGCAGCGGCTTACTGGCGGGCGAGCAGTACTTC.

This sequence joins TRBV18 and TRBJ2-1; 7 bases fit TRBD1. Per germline, CDR1 KGHSH and CDR2 LQKENI. V gave up 3 bases and J gave up 1 base; unmatched junction bases: 3. There are 15 residues in the CDR3. CDR3 loop: CASSPPGQSYNEQFF. The CDR3 region has the DNA TGTGCCAGCTCACCGCCGGGACAGTCCTACAATGAGCAGTTCTTC.

The chain recombines TRBV7-6 with TRBJ1-5; D ambiguous. Per germline, CDR1 SGHVS and CDR2 FNYEAQ. The V end lost 3 bases, the J end lost 9 bases, and 12 bases lay between the germline ends. The CDR3 has 13 residues. CDR3: CASSLAEGRPQHF. The CDR3 bases are TGTGCCAGCAGCTTGGCCGAGGGCCGGCCCCAGCATTTT.

The V call is TRBV5-1, the J call TRBJ1-1; 7 bases are shared with TRBD1. CDR1 is SGHRS, CDR2 YFSETQ, per germline. The CDR3 length is 16 residues. After removal of 0 bases from V and 4 bases from J, the junction contained 9 bases not matched to a gene. CDR3 nucleotide sequence: TGCGCCAGCAGCTTGGTCCTCTTGACAGGGACCACTGAAGCTTTCTTT. It yields the protein CASSLVLLTGTTEAFF.

This chain links TRBV9 with TRBJ1-2; 11 bases are a match to TRBD1. The V gene's germline CDR1 is SGDLS and CDR2 YYNGEE. J lost 0 bases, V lost 3 bases, and 1 base had no gene match. There are 15 residues in the CDR3. CDR3 amino acids: CASSAGQGANYGYTF. DNA for the CDR3: TGTGCCAGCAGCGCGGGACAGGGGGCTAACTATGGCTACACCTTC.